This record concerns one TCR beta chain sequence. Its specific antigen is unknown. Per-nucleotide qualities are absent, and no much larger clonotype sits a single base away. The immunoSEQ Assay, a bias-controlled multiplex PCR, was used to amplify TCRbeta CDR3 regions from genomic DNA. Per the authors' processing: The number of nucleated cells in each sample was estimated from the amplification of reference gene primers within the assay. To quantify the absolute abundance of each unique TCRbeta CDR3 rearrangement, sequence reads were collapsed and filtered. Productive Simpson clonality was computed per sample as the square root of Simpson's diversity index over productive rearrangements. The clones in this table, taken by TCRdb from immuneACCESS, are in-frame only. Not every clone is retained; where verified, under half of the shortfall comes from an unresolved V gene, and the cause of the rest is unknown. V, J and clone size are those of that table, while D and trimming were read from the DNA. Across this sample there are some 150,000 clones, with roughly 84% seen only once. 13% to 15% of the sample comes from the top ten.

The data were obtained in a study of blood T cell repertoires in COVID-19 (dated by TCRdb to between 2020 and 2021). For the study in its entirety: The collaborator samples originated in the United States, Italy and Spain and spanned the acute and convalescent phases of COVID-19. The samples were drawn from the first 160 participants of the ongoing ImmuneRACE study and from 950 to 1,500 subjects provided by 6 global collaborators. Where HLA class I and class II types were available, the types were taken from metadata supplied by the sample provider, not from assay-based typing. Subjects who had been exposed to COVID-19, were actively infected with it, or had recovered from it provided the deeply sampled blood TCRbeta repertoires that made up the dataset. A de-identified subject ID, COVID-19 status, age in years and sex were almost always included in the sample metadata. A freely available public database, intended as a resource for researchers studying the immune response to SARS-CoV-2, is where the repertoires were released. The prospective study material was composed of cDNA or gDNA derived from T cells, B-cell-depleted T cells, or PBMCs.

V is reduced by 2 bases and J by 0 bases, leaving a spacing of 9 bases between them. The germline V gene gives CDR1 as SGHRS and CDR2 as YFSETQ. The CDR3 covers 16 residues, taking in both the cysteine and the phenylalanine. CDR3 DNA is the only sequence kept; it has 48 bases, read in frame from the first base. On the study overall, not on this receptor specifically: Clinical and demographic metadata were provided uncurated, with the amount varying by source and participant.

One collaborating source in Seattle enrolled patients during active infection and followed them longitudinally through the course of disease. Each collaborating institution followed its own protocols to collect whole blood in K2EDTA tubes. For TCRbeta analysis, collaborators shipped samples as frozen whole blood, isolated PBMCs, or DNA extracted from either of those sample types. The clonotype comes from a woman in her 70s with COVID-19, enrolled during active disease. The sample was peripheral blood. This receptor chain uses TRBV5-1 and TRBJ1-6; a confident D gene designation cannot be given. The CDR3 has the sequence CASSLRWSSYNSPLHF. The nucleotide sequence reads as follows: TGCGCCAGCAGCTTACGATGGAGCTCCTATAATTCACCCCTCCACTTT.